This is a list of T cell receptor beta chains from one sample in a study of OX40 agonist ivuxolimab in advanced cancers. Libraries were prepared by immunoSEQ multiplex PCR; TCRdb keeps only in-frame clonotypes and omits some of them. The sample consists of approximately 38,000 clones, roughly 82% of them appearing once. Specimen: CD4+ or CD8+ T cells sorted from blood, collected in a trial of the OX40 agonist ivuxolimab. The receptor set was obtained from an adult with an advanced solid tumor such as melanoma, head and neck, liver or kidney cancer. Both conserved end residues are part of each CDR3. A D gene is named only where the DNA matches it firmly. Clone size is given for some rows only: seen once, a few or many times, or a class if the clone is expanded.

v_gene: TRBV7-9; d_gene: .; j_gene: TRBJ2-7; abundance: once; CDR3aa: CASSLGQDYEQYF; CDR3nt: TGTGCCAGCAGCCTCGGACAAGACTACGAGCAGTACTTC
v_gene: TRBV9; d_gene: TRBD1; j_gene: TRBJ2-5; abundance: .; CDR3aa: CASSRSGTGGFETQYF; CDR3nt: TGTGCCAGCAGCCGCTCCGGGACAGGGGGTTTCGAGACCCAGTACTTC
v_gene: TRBV11-2; d_gene: .; j_gene: TRBJ2-1; abundance: .; CDR3aa: CASSLGGIWQVQPPSQFF; CDR3nt: TGTGCCAGCAGCTTAGGGGGGATATGGCAGGTCCAACCCCCATCCCAGTTCTTC
v_gene: TRBV30; d_gene: .; j_gene: TRBJ2-7; abundance: .; CDR3aa: CAWVGGYEQYF; CDR3nt: TGTGCCTGGGTCGGGGGCTACGAGCAGTACTTC
v_gene: TRBV14; d_gene: .; j_gene: TRBJ2-5; abundance: .; CDR3aa: CASSQQGGTETQYF; CDR3nt: TGTGCCAGCAGCCAGCAGGGTGGGACAGAGACCCAGTACTTC
v_gene: TRBV6-1; d_gene: .; j_gene: TRBJ2-1; abundance: once; CDR3aa: CASSDRGSYNEQFF; CDR3nt: TGTGCCAGCAGTGACCGTGGGAGCTACAATGAGCAGTTCTTC
v_gene: TRBV11-3; d_gene: TRBD2; j_gene: TRBJ2-5; abundance: .; CDR3aa: CASSLRGVQWETQYF; CDR3nt: TGTGCCAGCAGCCTCCGGGGGGTCCAGTGGGAGACCCAGTACTTC
v_gene: TRBV6-6; d_gene: .; j_gene: TRBJ1-5; abundance: .; CDR3aa: CASSPGKPQHF; CDR3nt: TGTGCCAGCAGTCCTGGGAAGCCCCAGCATTTT
v_gene: TRBV6-6; d_gene: .; j_gene: TRBJ2-1; abundance: .; CDR3aa: CASRTELGLKNEQFF; CDR3nt: TGTGCCAGCAGAACCGAACTCGGGTTGAAAAATGAGCAGTTCTTC
v_gene: TRBV11-3; d_gene: .; j_gene: TRBJ2-1; abundance: .; CDR3aa: CASSLEGTGTRNEQFF; CDR3nt: TGTGCCAGCAGCTTAGAAGGTACAGGGACGAGGAATGAGCAGTTCTTC